This is a list of T cell receptor beta chains from one sample in a study of cytomegalovirus exposure and HLA in healthy donors. Generated by immunoSEQ multiplex PCR, the TCRdb table keeps only in-frame clones and is missing some. This table holds around 60,000 clones, 92% found once. The sequenced sample was PBMCs. These receptors were taken from a woman between 18 and 30 years old in good health and CMV-seronegative. CDR3s include the opening cysteine and the closing phenylalanine or tryptophan. Fields, in order: V gene, clone size, D gene, J gene, CDR3 DNA, CDR3 protein. The D gene is left open where the match is weak. A clone size is listed for some rows: how often the clone was seen (once, few, many), or a class if it is expanded.

TRBV27	NA	TRBD1	TRBJ1-2	TGTGCCAGCAGTGGACAGGGGGCGAATGGCTACACCTTC	CASSGQGANGYTF
TRBV5-6	NA	TRBD2	TRBJ2-3	TGTGCCAGCAGCTTGTTCTTAGCGGGACCCACCACAGATACGCAGTATTTT	CASSLFLAGPTTDTQYF
TRBV2	NA	NA	TRBJ1-1	TGTGCCAGCAGCCTTTGGGCGAACACTGAAGCTTTCTTT	CASSLWANTEAFF
TRBV4-3	NA	TRBD1	TRBJ1-1	TGCGCCAGCAGCCAGGACACCGGGACAGGGAACACTGAAGCTTTCTTT	CASSQDTGTGNTEAFF
TRBV5-5	NA	TRBD1	TRBJ1-5	TGTGCCAGCAGCCTCGGGACAGCCAGCAATCAGCCCCAGCATTTT	CASSLGTASNQPQHF
TRBV6-4	NA	NA	TRBJ1-5	TGTGCCAGCAGTGCGGAGGGCCGCGTTAGGGAGGGTCAGCCCCAGCATTTT	CASSAEGRVREGQPQHF
TRBV7-6	NA	TRBD1	TRBJ2-1	TGTGCCAGCAGCTTGGGACAGGTTAATGAGCAGTTCTTC	CASSLGQVNEQFF
TRBV2	NA	TRBD1	TRBJ2-7	TGTGCCAGCAGCCAAGGACAGGGGGTCCCCTACGAGCAGTACTTC	CASSQGQGVPYEQYF
TRBV10-3	NA	TRBD1	TRBJ1-4	TGTGCCATCAGTGGCTCAGGGGGTAATGAAAAACTGTTTTTT	CAISGSGGNEKLFF
TRBV28	NA	TRBD1	TRBJ2-6	TGTGCCAGCAGTCTTTACGGGACAGGGATCTCTGGGGCCAACGTCCTGACTTTC	CASSLYGTGISGANVLTF
TRBV28	NA	NA	TRBJ2-7	TGTGCCAGCACCTCCCGACGACAGGTCTCCTACGAGCAGTACTTC	CASTSRRQVSYEQYF
TRBV28	NA	NA	TRBJ1-2	TGTGCCAGCAGTTTAGCACAGAACTATGGCTACACCTTC	CASSLAQNYGYTF
TRBV11-3	NA	TRBD1	TRBJ2-5	TGTGCCAGCAGCCCAAGATGGGACAGCCTCGGGAAGACCCAGTACTTC	CASSPRWDSLGKTQYF
TRBV6-5	NA	TRBD1	TRBJ1-1	TGTGCCAGCAGTTGGGACAGGAGCTTGAACACTGAAGCTTTCTTT	CASSWDRSLNTEAFF
TRBV27	NA	TRBD2	TRBJ2-1	TGTGCCAGCAGTCCGCGGTTTTCTAGCGGACCCTACAATGAGCAGTTCTTC	CASSPRFSSGPYNEQFF
TRBV6-6	NA	TRBD2	TRBJ2-2	TGTGCCAGCAGCCCCCCGGGGGGCACCGGGGAGCTGTTTTTT	CASSPPGGTGELFF
TRBV2	once	TRBD1	TRBJ2-7	TGTGCCAGCAGTGGACAGGGTTTGGTCTACGAGCAGTACTTC	CASSGQGLVYEQYF
TRBV9	NA	NA	TRBJ1-2	TGTGCCAGCAGCGGACAGGAAAATAACTATGGCTACACCTTC	CASSGQENNYGYTF
TRBV15	NA	TRBD1	TRBJ1-5	TGTGCCACCAGCAGAGACAGGGGGCGCAATCAGCCCCAGCATTTT	CATSRDRGRNQPQHF
TRBV4-1	NA	TRBD1	TRBJ1-2	TGCGCCAGCAGCCAAGGTGGGGGGACAGAGAATGGCTACACCTTC	CASSQGGGTENGYTF
TRBV11-2	NA	NA	TRBJ2-2	TGTGCCAGCAGCTTTATCGGGAACACCGGGGAGCTGTTTTTT	CASSFIGNTGELFF
TRBV4-3	NA	NA	TRBJ2-3	TGCGCCAGCAGCCAAGATCTCCTCAGCACAGATACGCAGTATTTT	CASSQDLLSTDTQYF
TRBV11-3	NA	NA	TRBJ2-7	TGTGCCAGCAGCTTTACAGGTTCTCCCGAGCAGTACTTC	CASSFTGSPEQYF
TRBV28	NA	TRBD1	TRBJ2-7	TGTGCCAGCAGTCCCAGACAGGGTCCCTACGAGCAGTACTTC	CASSPRQGPYEQYF